A single sample gave rise to the 17 T cell receptor beta chains below, sequenced in a study of blood T cell repertoires in COVID-19. Produced via immunoSEQ multiplex PCR; TCRdb's table is partial and in-frame only. The table has some 98,000 clones, roughly 82% seen once. The material sequenced was peripheral blood. The receptor set was obtained from a man between 65 and 79 years old with active or convalescent COVID-19.

This clone has a count of ten or more. The gene calls are TRBV20-1 and TRBJ1-1; D uncertain. The CDR3 consists of 11 residues. Germline V CDR1 and CDR2: DFQATT, SNEGSKA (reference sequence). V was shortened by 4 bases and J by 0 bases, with 3 bases between the two germline ends. Here the CDR3 reads CSAIVNTEAFF. As DNA, the CDR3 is TGCAGTGCTATCGTGAACACTGAAGCTTTCTTT.

This sequence joins TRBV18 and TRBJ1-4; perhaps TRBD1 as D (6 bases). Trimming removed 6 bases from V and 8 bases from J, with 16 bases in between. There are 14 residues in the CDR3. Germline CDR1 and CDR2: KGHSH and LQKENI. CDR3 region: CASSLRQVQEKLFF. The CDR3 DNA follows: TGTGCCAGCTCCCTACGACAGGTGCAAGAAAAACTGTTTTTT.

The chain carries TRBV27 and TRBJ2-1, with a tentative D call TRBD2 (7 bases). V lost 3 bases, J lost 9 bases, and 12 bases lay in between. The length of the CDR3 is 13 residues. Per the germline V gene, CDR1 is MNHEY and CDR2 is SMNVEV (reference sequence). The CDR3 nucleotides are TGTGCCAGCAGTTTGCGGGGGCGTCGTGAGCAGTTCTTC. Translated, it gives CASSLRGRREQFF.

This clone appeared a few times. The chain joins TRBV2 to TRBJ1-5, with no clear D. Germline V gene sequence: CDR1 SNHLY, CDR2 FYNNEI. Trimming took off 4 bases at V and 1 base at J, with 5 bases between the two ends. The CDR3 loop spans 13 amino acids. CDR3: CASSAQSNQPQHF. The CDR3 DNA is TGTGCCAGCAGTGCACAGAGCAATCAGCCCCAGCATTTT.

The chain combines TRBV6-5 with TRBJ1-3; D possibly corresponds to TRBD1 (6 bases). CDR1 is MNHEY and CDR2 is SVGAGI in the germline V gene. V lost 6 bases and J 0 bases, leaving 9 bases between the germline ends. CDR3 length: 14 amino acids. CDR3 sequence (DNA): TGTGCCAGCAGCAGGGGCAACTCTGGAAACACCATATATTTT. Its protein product is CASSRGNSGNTIYF.

This chain uses TRBV7-9 with TRBJ1-2; D is unresolved. V lost 5 bases, J lost 1 base, and 2 bases lay in between. Germline V gene lookup returns CDR1 SEHNR and CDR2 FQNEAQ (reference sequence). The CDR3 loop spans 11 amino acids. CDR3 sequence: CASSHNYGYTF. The CDR3 nucleotides read TGTGCCAGCAGCCATAACTATGGCTACACCTTC.

This clone was seen a single time. This rearrangement joins TRBV6-5 to TRBJ1-3, with D possibly TRBD1 on 6 matching bases. V was trimmed by 0 bases and J by 3 bases, leaving 12 bases between them. The germline CDR1 and CDR2 sequences are MNHEY and SVGAGI. The CDR3 runs 16 residues. CDR3 protein: CASSYSRGARGNTIYF. CDR3 DNA: TGTGCCAGCAGTTACTCACGGGGGGCGCGTGGAAACACCATATATTTT.

The chain recombines TRBV5-5 with TRBJ1-6; D not certain. The V gene's germline CDR1 is SGHKS and CDR2 YYEKEE (reference sequence). CDR3 size: 14 residues. Trimming removed 0 bases from V and 5 bases from J, with 6 bases in between. The CDR3 DNA reads as TGTGCCAGCAGCTTGGGACATAATAATTCACCCCTCCACTTT. This encodes CASSLGHNNSPLHF.

This clone was observed a few times. The chain combines TRBV14 with TRBJ1-2; possible D gene TRBD1, 5 bases. The V end was cut by 3 bases, the J end by 2 bases, with 10 bases between. Per germline, CDR1 SGHDN and CDR2 FVKESK. The CDR3 contains 14 residues. CDR3: CASSHGSGNYGYTF. CDR3 nucleotides: TGTGCCAGCAGCCACGGTTCAGGGAACTATGGCTACACCTTC.

The chain joins TRBV10-2 to TRBJ1-1; 8 positions agree with TRBD1. Germline trimming cut 9 bases from V and 4 bases from J; bases unmatched to any gene: 10. The CDR3 covers 14 residues. Germline V gene sequence: CDR1 WSHSY, CDR2 SAAADI. The CDR3 region is CASVPGGAGTEAFF. CDR3 in DNA: TGCGCCAGTGTCCCAGGGGGCGCGGGCACTGAAGCTTTCTTT.

The rearrangement links TRBV6-6 to TRBJ1-2; D not certain. The V end lost 7 bases, the J end lost 4 bases, and 7 bases lay between the germline ends. This CDR3 has 11 amino acids. CDR1 MNHNY and CDR2 SVGAGI come from the germline V gene (reference sequence). The CDR3 sequence: CASTRSYGYTF. CDR3 sequence (DNA): TGTGCCAGCACCCGCAGCTATGGCTACACCTTC.

The rearrangement links TRBV7-2 to TRBJ2-1, with D possibly being TRBD1 (6 bases). Germline V CDR1 and CDR2: SGHTA, FQGNSA. This CDR3 is built from 17 residues. Trimming removed 0 bases at V and 0 bases at J, with 12 bases between. The CDR3 loop is CASSLAPGQTSYNEQFF. The CDR3 DNA sequence: TGTGCCAGCAGCTTAGCGCCGGGACAAACCTCCTACAATGAGCAGTTCTTC.

The CDR3 region has the DNA TGTGCCAGCTCCCTGACGGACAGGGACGAAAAACTGTTTTTT. It yields the protein CASSLTDRDEKLFF. This chain joins TRBV18 and TRBJ1-4; 8 bases fit TRBD1. Germline CDR1 is KGHSH and CDR2 is LQKENI. V trimming: 6 bases; J trimming: 8 bases; junction bases outside the gene matches: 8. There are 14 residues in the CDR3.

The chain combines TRBV13 with TRBJ2-7, with D possibly TRBD2 on 5 matching bases. Looked up from germline, CDR1 is PRHDT and CDR2 is FYEKMQ (reference sequence). Trimming cost V 5 bases and J 3 bases, with 17 bases left between them. The CDR3 consists of 15 residues. The CDR3 nucleotides read TGTGCCAGCAGCATCCGCTTCGGCGAGGGCTACGAGCAGTACTTC. Protein: CASSIRFGEGYEQYF.

This clone was recorded once. This rearrangement joins TRBV2 to TRBJ1-6; no definite D call. Germline V lookup: CDR1 SNHLY, CDR2 FYNNEI. V lost 7 bases and J lost 7, with 20 bases in between. This CDR3 is built from 16 residues. This chain's CDR3 is CASTQGLQQPNSPLHF. The CDR3 DNA is TGTGCCAGCACCCAAGGACTGCAGCAGCCCAATTCACCCCTCCACTTT. Together with reference TRBV2 and TRBJ1-6, the CDR3 gives the full variable domain: EPEVTQTPSHQVTQMGQEVILRCVPISNHLYFYWYRQILGQKVEFLVSFYNNEISEKSEIFDDQFSVERPDGSNFTLKIRSTKLEDSAMYFCASTQGLQQPNSPLHFGNGTRLTVT.

This clone showed up just once. The chain combines TRBV7-8 with TRBJ2-7, with 7 bases identical to TRBD1. V was pared by 5 bases and J by 4 bases, with 8 bases of the junction left unmatched. CDR3 size: 14 residues. Germline values: CDR1 SGHVS, CDR2 FQNEAQ. The CDR3 spells CASSIRDRLYEQYF. The CDR3 nucleotides read TGTGCCAGCAGCATCCGGGACAGACTATACGAGCAGTACTTC.

V gene TRBV7-2 combines with J gene TRBJ1-6; perhaps TRBD1 as D (6 bases). CDR1 and CDR2 (germline): SGHTA, FQGNSA. CDR3 length: 15 amino acids. V gave up 3 bases and J gave up 9 bases, with 15 bases separating them. CDR3 nucleotide sequence: TGTGCCAGCAGCTTTGGGGAGGGGGGAGGTTCACCCCTCCACTTT. This encodes CASSFGEGGGSPLHF.